This TCR beta chain was identified during a study of blood T cells in healthy people across ages. Each sample yielded at least 6 million isolated PBMCs. Extraction of total RNA produced a minimum of 5.5 micrograms from each sample. The CDR3 covers 15 residues. From germline, CDR1 is LNHNV and CDR2 YYDKDF (reference sequence). With V trimmed by 1 base and J by 5 bases, 8 bases remained unmatched. Alongside a J-beta primer mix, a sample-barcoded 5' primer served in a second PCR lasting about 6 to 11 cycles. A template-switch adaptor that had 12 random nucleotides put a tag on each cDNA molecule. All samples yielded 3 million or more CDR3-containing paired-end reads. TCRdb recomputed calls from the 5' RACE reads with MiXCR, one row per CDR3 protein. The data show 1.5 million to 2 million distinct CDR3 sequences, approximately 28% seen once.

The sequenced sample was blood. This chain links TRBV15 with TRBJ2-7, with 7 bases identical to TRBD2. The receptor's source is a woman between 25 and 40 years old in good health. CDR3 amino acids: CATSRAGGSPHEQYF. CDR3 DNA sequence: TGTGCCACCAGCAGAGCGGGCGGGAGCCCCCACGAGCAGTACTTC.